The text below deals with one T cell receptor (beta chain). Its target is not known. All participating donors were Caucasian adults from Nashville, Tennessee. These data originate in a study of shared clonotypes between healthy human individuals. Study information: CD4 naive cells filled three plates per donor, CD4 memory three, CD8 naive two and CD8 memory one.

General study findings and limits: Among donors, sharing of clonotypes was expected to be affected by sequencing depth.

Germline values: CDR1 SGHTA, CDR2 FQGTGA. CDR3 length equals 15 residues. The trim removed 6 bases at V and 3 bases at J, leaving 5 bases unmatched. Assay runs were performed at deep level. The table came from immunoSEQ multiplex PCR; TCRdb's copy has only in-frame clones and leaves some out. The sample yields approximately 2.5 million clones, roughly 93% seen once. The rearrangement uses TRBV7-3 and TRBJ2-7; 13 bases align to TRBD2. The sequence derives from a man younger than 35 in good health. Some clones in this sample may be carry-over from other donors' samples. What was sequenced was naive CD4+ T cells from PBMCs. Subset reported: CD45RA+ positively selected. In DNA, the CDR3 is TGTGCCAGCAGGACGGGACTAGCGGGACACTACGAGCAGTACTTC. It yields the protein CASRTGLAGHYEQYF.